What follows are 20 T cell receptor beta chains derived from one specimen sequenced in a study of OX40 agonist ivuxolimab in advanced cancers. Clones were read by immunoSEQ multiplex PCR, and TCRdb kept only the in-frame ones, dropping some. The data show 74,000 or so clones, with about 92% seen just once and 14% held by the top ten. Material: CD4+ or CD8+ T cells sorted from blood, obtained in a trial of the OX40 agonist ivuxolimab. These receptors came from an adult with an advanced solid tumor such as melanoma, head and neck, liver or kidney cancer.

The V and J genes are TRBV10-2 and TRBJ2-5; 14 bases fit TRBD2. This CDR3 is 16 amino acids long. The junction had 7 bases not matched to a gene; V was cut back by 5 bases and J by 5 bases. Germline CDR1 WSHSY, CDR2 SAAADI. Here the CDR3 reads CASSQGLAGDGETQYF. The DNA for the CDR3 is TGCGCCAGCAGTCAGGGACTAGCGGGGGACGGGGAGACCCAGTACTTC.

V and J are TRBV2 and TRBJ2-3, with D unresolved. V lost 3 bases to trimming and J lost 5 bases, with 3 bases between them. CDR1 is SNHLY and CDR2 is FYNNEI in the germline V gene. The CDR3 consists of 11 residues. The CDR3 nucleotides read TGTGCCAGCAGTGACAAAGATACGCAGTATTTT. This sequence encodes CASSDKDTQYF. The full variable domain, rest sourced from reference TRBV2 and TRBJ2-3, is EPEVTQTPSHQVTQMGQEVILRCVPISNHLYFYWYRQILGQKVEFLVSFYNNEISEKSEIFDDQFSVERPDGSNFTLKIRSTKLEDSAMYFCASSDKDTQYFGPGTRLTVL.

The V gene is TRBV27, the J gene TRBJ2-5; D is unresolved. Per germline, CDR1 MNHEY and CDR2 SMNVEV (reference sequence). The CDR3 covers 11 residues. V lost 3 bases and J 7 bases, leaving 6 bases between the germline ends. CDR3 residues: CASSFKGTQYF. The CDR3, as DNA: TGTGCCAGCAGTTTTAAGGGGACCCAGTACTTC.

V and J are TRBV12-2 and TRBJ2-3; no DNA check was done on the table's D call, TRBD1. TRBV12-2 is marked as a pseudogene. The length of the CDR3 is 12 residues. CDR3 sequence reads: CASRHFSDTQYF. CDR3 in DNA: TGTGCAAGTCGCCATTTTTCAGATACGCAGTATTTT.

This clone was seen a single time. The V and J genes are TRBV5-1 and TRBJ2-7; TRBD1 agrees at 9 bases. This CDR3 comprises 15 residues. The trim removed 0 bases at V and 4 bases at J, leaving 5 bases unmatched. CDR1 and CDR2 (germline): SGHRS, YFSETQ. CDR3 loop: CASSLAPGQGYEQYF. CDR3 nucleotides: TGCGCCAGCAGCTTGGCCCCCGGACAGGGGTACGAGCAGTACTTC.

The genes are TRBV5-4 and TRBJ2-3; D is perhaps TRBD1 (6 bases). CDR1 is SGHNT and CDR2 is YYREEE in the germline V gene (reference sequence). The CDR3 has 15 amino acids. V was trimmed by 1 base and J by 3 bases, leaving 12 bases between them. The CDR3 nucleotides read TGTGCCAGCAGCTTGTTACAGGGCCGGACAGATACGCAGTATTTT. Protein product: CASSLLQGRTDTQYF.

The chain employs TRBV6-5 and TRBJ1-2; a possible D gene is TRBD1 (5 bases). The germline V gene encodes CDR1 MNHEY and CDR2 SVGAGI. The CDR3 has 14 amino acids. Trimming shortened V by 0 bases and J by 3 bases, and 8 bases separated the two germline ends. The CDR3 protein is CASSYSRDDYGYTF. The CDR3 DNA reads as TGTGCCAGCAGTTACTCCAGGGACGACTATGGCTACACCTTC.

Only one count was recorded for this clone. V usage is TRBV19 and J usage is TRBJ1-1; D is possibly TRBD1 (6 bases). In germline, CDR1 is LNHDA, CDR2 SQIVND (reference sequence). The germline V and J ends were trimmed by 3 bases and 5 bases, with 13 bases remaining between them. This CDR3 has 14 amino acids. The CDR3 DNA reads TGTGCCAGTAGTATCGGGGGGCCGAGGACTGAAGCTTTCTTT. Translating gives CASSIGGPRTEAFF.

This chain joins TRBV2 and TRBJ1-1, with D possibly being TRBD1 (6 bases). V was trimmed by 7 bases and J by 0 bases, leaving 21 bases between them. Germline CDR1 reads SNHLY; CDR2 reads FYNNEI. CDR3 length: 17 residues. CDR3 loop: CASTSERGQRMNTEAFF. The CDR3 DNA reads TGTGCCAGCACTTCTGAGAGAGGACAGAGGATGAACACTGAAGCTTTCTTT.

The chain carries TRBV27 and TRBJ2-7; 13 nucleotides align to TRBD2. The junction had 8 bases not matched to a gene; V was cut back by 0 bases and J by 0 bases. In germline, CDR1 is MNHEY, CDR2 SMNVEV (reference sequence). The CDR3 has 19 amino acids. In DNA form, the CDR3 reads TGTGCCAGCAGTTTATCAGGACTAGCGGGAGCAACTAGCTCCTACGAGCAGTACTTC. Residues: CASSLSGLAGATSSYEQYF.

The rearrangement links TRBV13 to TRBJ2-1; the D gene is possibly TRBD2 (6 bases). Germline-derived CDR1 and CDR2 are PRHDT and FYEKMQ (reference sequence). Trimming removed 1 base at V and 6 bases at J, with 10 bases between. This CDR3 comprises 14 residues. CDR3 region: CASSLESSANEQFF. CDR3 DNA sequence: TGTGCCAGCAGCTTAGAGTCTAGCGCCAATGAGCAGTTCTTC.

The chain links TRBV5-4 to TRBJ1-1, with D unclear. The CDR3 runs 13 residues. Trimming left V 5 bases short and J 2 bases short, with 10 bases between. CDR1 is SGHNT and CDR2 is YYREEE in the germline V gene (reference sequence). The DNA for the CDR3 is TGTGCCAGCAGGAGTACAGTTAACACTGAAGCTTTCTTT. Residues: CASRSTVNTEAFF.

This clone has just one count. The chain has TRBV19 and TRBJ2-4, with 8 bases matching TRBD1. The ends lost 1 base at V and 6 bases at J; junction bases unmatched: 11. From germline, CDR1 is LNHDA and CDR2 SQIVND (reference sequence). The CDR3 spans 17 residues. CDR3 nucleotides: TGTGCCAGTAGTATAGGAGTGGCAGGGGGCTATTCAAACATTCAGTACTTC. Amino acids: CASSIGVAGGYSNIQYF.

This clone appeared once. The gene calls are TRBV27 and TRBJ1-1; D might be TRBD1 (6 bases). This CDR3 is built from 16 residues. Germline assignment: CDR1 MNHEY and CDR2 SMNVEV (reference sequence). V lost 5 bases to trimming and J lost 6 bases, with 22 bases between them. The CDR3 reads CASSLRTAGGYAEAFF. DNA of the CDR3: TGTGCCAGCAGTCTCCGGACAGCCGGGGGGTACGCTGAAGCTTTCTTT.

CDR3 DNA sequence: TGTGCCAGCAGCTTACGGACGCCAGAGACCCAGTACTTC. Its translation is CASSLRTPETQYF. The chain has TRBV13 and TRBJ2-5; D gene uncertain. This CDR3 spans 13 amino acids. V was cut by 2 bases and J by 4 bases, with 8 bases left in between. Germline CDR1 PRHDT, CDR2 FYEKMQ (reference sequence).

The chain carries TRBV5-1 and TRBJ2-2, with unresolved D. This CDR3 has 14 residues. Trimming took 0 bases from V and 5 from J, leaving 8 bases between them. Germline assignment: CDR1 SGHRS and CDR2 YFSETQ. CDR3 sequence reads: CASSLGLKTGELFF. Written as DNA, the CDR3 is TGCGCCAGCAGCTTGGGACTTAAGACCGGGGAGCTGTTTTTT.

The chain joins TRBV11-2 to TRBJ2-7; D might be TRBD1 or TRBD2, each matching 5 bases. Germline lookup yields CDR1 SGHAT and CDR2 FQNNGV. The CDR3 is 14 amino acids. Deletions cut 1 base from V and 2 bases from J, with 9 bases between. The CDR3 spells CASSLVMGAYEQYF. The CDR3, as DNA: TGTGCCAGCAGCTTAGTAATGGGGGCCTACGAGCAGTACTTC.

This chain connects TRBV27 to TRBJ1-1, with D possibly TRBD1 on 5 matching bases. With 2 bases removed from V and 5 bases from J, the gap between germline ends came to 15 bases. This CDR3 comprises 15 residues. The germline gives CDR1 MNHEY, CDR2 SMNVEV (reference sequence). The CDR3 region is CASSLRGGGWTEAFF. CDR3 DNA sequence: TGTGCCAGCAGTTTAAGGGGCGGAGGATGGACTGAAGCTTTCTTT.

This clone appeared a few times. The rearrangement links TRBV7-3 to TRBJ2-2; D not resolved. Looked up from germline, CDR1 is SGHTA and CDR2 is FQGTGA. V was cut by 0 bases and J by 4 bases, with 3 bases left in between. This CDR3 contains 13 residues. CDR3 sequence reads: CASSLTATGELFF. The CDR3 coding sequence is TGTGCCAGCAGCTTAACGGCCACCGGGGAGCTGTTTTTT.

The chain uses TRBV19 and TRBJ2-4, with TRBD1 identical over 8 bases. The V and J ends lost 9 bases and 7 bases, in that order; junction bases with no gene match: 5. CDR1 and CDR2 from the germline V gene are LNHDA and SQIVND (reference sequence). CDR3 length: 12 residues. The CDR3 region is CASRTGRNIQYF. The CDR3 DNA reads TGTGCCAGCAGGACAGGGAGGAACATTCAGTACTTC.